Sequencing of this T cell receptor (beta chain) was carried out in a study of CD8 T cells in ankylosing spondylitis. Findings and caveats of the study: Disease-linked clones bore a CD8+ phenotype, appearing relatively rarely in peripheral blood. Disease-linked clones were reportedly significantly enriched in matched ankylosing spondylitis synovial fluid.

TCRdb itself ran the 5' RACE reads through MiXCR, one entry per CDR3 protein. Of approximately 190,000 distinct CDR3 sequences listed, approximately 13% are singletons. With 3 bases removed from V and 0 bases from J, the gap between germline ends came to 8 bases. The CDR3 has 15 amino acids. A few counts support this clonotype. Antigen unknown. Sequences were obtained from blood, either unsorted or a sorted T cell fraction (not recorded which). J is TRBJ1-4 and V is TRBV12-3 or TRBV12-4, with no clear D. The receptor comes from a female donor with ankylosing spondylitis or in good health (not recorded which). CDR3 bases: TGTGCCAGCAGTTTGAGGGATGCAACTAATGAAAAACTGTTTTTT. Translated, it gives CASSLRDATNEKLFF.